These 10 T cell receptor beta chains were all obtained from the same sample, sequenced in a study of T cell responses to AZD1222 COVID-19 vaccine. Profiled with immunoSEQ multiplex PCR; TCRdb holds only in-frame clones, not every one. The profile shows roughly 43,000 clones, around 77% of them singletons. The specimen comprised peripheral blood, sampled 28 days after the second dose of the MenACWY control vaccine. Source of these receptors: an adult who received the MenACWY meningococcal vaccine as a control.

This chain joins TRBV9 and TRBJ1-3; D not certain. V was trimmed by 0 bases and J by 4 bases, leaving 5 bases between them. Germline loops: CDR1 SGDLS, CDR2 YYNGEE. The length of the CDR3 is 13 residues. Written as DNA, the CDR3 is TGTGCCAGCAGCGTAGGCCAGGGAAACACCATATATTTT. This codes for CASSVGQGNTIYF.

This chain links TRBV7-8 with TRBJ2-5; D remains unclear. CDR3 length: 10 residues. CDR1 is SGHVS, CDR2 FQNEAQ, per germline. The V and J ends lost 10 bases and 5 bases respectively, with 8 bases between them. In DNA form, the CDR3 reads TGTGCCACCTTGGGGGAGACCCAGTACTTC. It is translated as CATLGETQYF.

This chain joins TRBV6-2 or TRBV6-3 and TRBJ2-1; 8 bases agree with TRBD2. This CDR3 contains 18 residues. With 0 bases clipped from V and 2 bases from J, the junction kept 9 bases outside the gene matches. Per the germline V gene, CDR1 is MNHEY and CDR2 is SVGEGT. The CDR3 DNA follows: TGTGCCAGCAGTTACTCGAAAGGCCAGCGGGGGACCTACAATGAGCAGTTCTTC. It specifies CASSYSKGQRGTYNEQFF.

This chain links TRBV23-1 with TRBJ2-2; 9 nucleotides line up with TRBD1. TRBV23-1 is an open reading frame whose function is uncertain. This CDR3 has 16 residues. V trimming: 4 bases; J trimming: 7 bases; junction bases outside the gene matches: 10. The DNA for the CDR3 is TGCGCCAGCAGTCCCCGGGACAGGGTGCGAGTCGGGGAGCTGTTTTTT. Translating it yields CASSPRDRVRVGELFF.

This clone was counted a few times. CDR3: CASSLDGGLSGANVLTF. As DNA, the CDR3 is TGTGCCAGCAGCTTAGACGGTGGGCTCTCTGGGGCCAACGTCCTGACTTTC. J is TRBJ2-6 and V is TRBV7-9, with D uncertain. Germline assignment: CDR1 SEHNR and CDR2 FQNEAQ (reference sequence). V was cut by 1 base and J by 0 bases, with 10 bases left in between. This CDR3 contains 17 residues.

This chain uses TRBV6-1 with TRBJ2-2, with D uncertain. This CDR3 is built from 14 residues. The germline gives CDR1 MNHNS, CDR2 SASEGT. The V end was cut by 3 bases, the J end by 1 base, with 6 bases between. For the CDR3, the DNA is TGTGCCAGCAGTGACAGGATGAACACCGGGGAGCTGTTTTTT. As protein: CASSDRMNTGELFF.

The J gene is TRBJ2-1, the V gene TRBV19; 10 bases match TRBD2. This CDR3 spans 14 amino acids. CDR1 and CDR2 (germline): LNHDA, SQIVND (reference sequence). The ends lost 6 bases at V and 8 bases at J; junction bases unmatched: 7. CDR3 nucleotides: TGTGCCAGTAGAAGTCTAGCGGGGGAAGATGAGCAGTTCTTC. The encoded protein is CASRSLAGEDEQFF. Looking up the rest from reference TRBV19 and TRBJ2-1 gives the full variable domain: DGGITQSPKYLFRKEGQNVTLSCEQNLNHDAMYWYRQDPGQGLRLIYYSQIVNDFQKGDIAEGYSVSREKKESFPLTVTSAQKNPTAFYLCASRSLAGEDEQFFGPGTRLTVL.

Here the CDR3 DNA reads TGTGCCAGCTCAATAGGACAGGGGACCACTGAAGCTTTCTTT. It codes for CASSIGQGTTEAFF. The J gene is TRBJ1-1, the V gene TRBV18; 9 bases agree with TRBD1. The V gene end was trimmed by 5 bases and the J gene end by 4 bases; junction bases not matched to a gene: 5. Germline CDR1 and CDR2: KGHSH and LQKENI. The CDR3 contains 14 residues.

This clone was counted a few times. V usage is TRBV19 and J usage is TRBJ1-4; perhaps TRBD1 as D (6 bases). Germline CDR1 is LNHDA and CDR2 is SQIVND (reference sequence). There are 16 residues in the CDR3. Trimming removed 4 bases from V and 8 bases from J, with 20 bases in between. The chain's CDR3 is CASSRRGLTRGEKLFF. The CDR3 DNA follows: TGTGCCAGTAGTAGACGGGGCCTTACTAGGGGGGAAAAACTGTTTTTT.

This clone was observed once. This chain links TRBV28 with TRBJ2-7; 7 bases agree with TRBD2. From germline, CDR1 is MDHEN and CDR2 SYDVKM. This CDR3 has 13 residues. J gave up 4 bases and V 10 bases, and 10 bases lay outside the gene matches. The CDR3 here is CATTRGSRYEQYF. The CDR3, as DNA: TGTGCCACAACGCGGGGGTCTCGGTACGAGCAGTACTTC.